This T cell receptor beta chain was recovered during a study of T cells in Graves' hyperthyroidism and ophthalmopathy. Study findings and constraints: Before onset, ophthalmopathy was predicted by the model a median around 6.5 months earlier.

This clonotype was picked up many times. Its antigen is as yet unknown. The source material, RNA transcripts, was used to amplify TCR beta CDR3 regions. The TCR CDR3 was amplified in a first-round RT-PCR using the HTBI primer set. Each CDR3 protein is one row after TCRdb ran MiXCR on the multiplex PCR reads. The repertoire holds 300,000 to 450,000 distinct CDR3 sequences, with 15% to 19% as singletons. Trimming at V came to 0 bases and at J to 3 bases, leaving 4 bases not matched to a gene. The CDR3 length is 16 residues. This chain links TRBV12-3 or TRBV12-4 with TRBJ2-2, with 7 bases aligning to TRBD2. Sequences were obtained from blood. The clonotype was recovered from a woman in her late teens or twenties with Graves' hyperthyroidism that later progressed to Graves' ophthalmopathy. The CDR3 DNA is TGTGCCAGCAGTTTAGCGGGAGGGACGTACACCGGGGAGCTGTTTTTT. Protein product: CASSLAGGTYTGELFF.